A selection of T cell receptor beta chains follows, all from one sample in a study of blood T cell repertoires in COVID-19. TCRdb's table, derived via immunoSEQ multiplex PCR, lists solely in-frame clones and lacks some. Altogether about 88,000 clones are present, roughly 90% being singletons, with the ten largest covering about 1.7%. The specimen was peripheral blood. Receptors originate from a man aged 60 to 69 with acute or convalescent COVID-19. Each CDR3 is given with its conserved first and last residue. A D gene is named only where the DNA matches it firmly. Rows may omit the clone size; those that give it use once, few, many or a size class.

CDR3 length	V gene	D gene	clone size	J gene	CDR3 protein	CDR3 DNA
16	TRBV7-2	TRBD2	few	TRBJ2-1	CASSSRSGSGVDEQFF	TGTGCCAGCAGCTCCCGTAGCGGGAGTGGAGTCGATGAGCAGTTCTTC
15	TRBV28	TRBD2	.	TRBJ2-1	CASRNSGGLYNEQFF	TGTGCCAGCAGAAATAGCGGGGGCCTCTACAATGAGCAGTTCTTC
13	TRBV2	.	.	TRBJ1-1	CASSAERQGEAFF	TGTGCCAGCAGTGCTGAGAGGCAGGGAGAAGCTTTCTTT
16	TRBV24-1	.	.	TRBJ2-1	CATSDSSRGTYNEQFF	TGTGCCACCAGTGATTCTAGCCGAGGAACCTACAATGAGCAGTTCTTC
14	TRBV4-1	.	once	TRBJ1-5	CASSQVAGDQPQHF	TGCGCCAGCAGCCAAGTGGCAGGGGATCAGCCCCAGCATTTT
14	TRBV7-2	.	.	TRBJ1-5	CASNYGQYNQPQHF	TGTGCCAGCAATTATGGACAGTACAATCAGCCCCAGCATTTT
15	TRBV4-3	.	.	TRBJ2-2	CASSQEGRYTGELFF	TGCGCCAGCAGCCAAGAGGGCCGCTACACCGGGGAGCTGTTTTTT
16	TRBV19	TRBD1	.	TRBJ1-2	CASRPVPGQPISGYTF	TGTGCCAGTAGGCCCGTACCGGGACAGCCGATTAGTGGCTACACCTTC
14	TRBV19	TRBD1	.	TRBJ2-3	CASRTTGGGDTQYF	TGTGCCAGTAGGACGACAGGGGGCGGCGATACGCAGTATTTT
15	TRBV3-1/TRBV3-2	TRBD2	.	TRBJ2-1	CASSQIGGRRNEQFF	TGTGCCAGCAGCCAAATCGGCGGGAGACGCAATGAGCAGTTCTTC
13	TRBV5-8	.	.	TRBJ2-5	CASSLSGTETQYF	TGTGCCAGCAGCTTATCAGGAACGGAGACCCAGTACTTC